This T cell receptor beta chain was sequenced for a study of cytomegalovirus exposure and HLA in healthy donors. Researchers ran the PCR with 60 Vbeta and 13 Jbeta primers. The protocol was immunoSEQ multiplex PCR, while the TCRdb copy is restricted to in-frame clones and leaves out a portion. The sample shows about 97,000 clones, 73% of them seen only once. Germline CDR1 SGHTA, CDR2 FQGNSA. There are 16 residues in the CDR3. V dropped 5 bases and J dropped 3; count of bases not matched to a gene: 9. This TCR was recovered from a man aged 35-49 years in good health and CMV-seronegative. This rearrangement joins TRBV7-2 to TRBJ2-2; 7 nucleotides line up with TRBD2. The sample taken for sequencing was PBMCs. The CDR3 DNA reads as TGTGCCAGCAGCCCCTGGGAGGGGCCCCACACCGGGGAGCTGTTTTTT. This translates into CASSPWEGPHTGELFF. The full variable domain, its missing parts supplied by reference TRBV7-2 and TRBJ2-2, is GAGVSQSPSNKVTEKGKDVELRCDPISGHTALYWYRQSLGQGLEFLIYFQGNSAPDKSGLPSDRFSAERTGGSVSTLTIQRTQQEDSAVYLCASSPWEGPHTGELFFGEGSRLTVL.